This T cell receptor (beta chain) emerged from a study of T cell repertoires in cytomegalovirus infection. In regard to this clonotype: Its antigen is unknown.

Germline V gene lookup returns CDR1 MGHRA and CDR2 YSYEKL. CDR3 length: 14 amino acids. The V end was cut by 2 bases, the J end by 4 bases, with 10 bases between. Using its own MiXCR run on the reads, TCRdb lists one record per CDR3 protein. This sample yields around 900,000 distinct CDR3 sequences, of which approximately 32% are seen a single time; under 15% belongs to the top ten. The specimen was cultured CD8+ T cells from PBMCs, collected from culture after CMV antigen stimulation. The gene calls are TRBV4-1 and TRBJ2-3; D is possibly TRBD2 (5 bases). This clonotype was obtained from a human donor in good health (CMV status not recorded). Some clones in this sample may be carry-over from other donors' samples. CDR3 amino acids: CASSQSFGADTQYF. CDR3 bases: TGCGCCAGCAGCCAATCCTTCGGGGCAGATACGCAGTATTTT.